Listed below are T cell receptor beta chains from one sample, sequenced in a study of T cells in localized non-small cell lung cancer. Repertoires were generated with immunoSEQ multiplex PCR, while TCRdb's copy carries only in-frame clones and drops some. The sample carries more than 20,000 clones, 75% to 90% recorded once. The sequencing used peripheral blood, collected before any cancer treatment. The receptors originated from a female donor over 55 with stage I lung adenocarcinoma. The CDR3 runs from the conserved cysteine through the conserved F or W. A D gene is named only where the DNA matches it firmly. The size of a clone is reported for some rows only, either as once, few or many, or as a class for expanded clones.

TRBJ1-2,-,TRBV4-1,TRBD1,TGCGCCAGCAGCCCGGGGTTGGGCAGGGGGCGCAACTATGGCTACACCTTC,CASSPGLGRGRNYGYTF
TRBJ2-6,-,TRBV18,TRBD1,TGTGCCAGCTCGACCACGAGGACAGGGAGCTCTGGGGCCAACGTCCTGACTTTC,CASSTTRTGSSGANVLTF
TRBJ2-3,-,TRBV19,TRBD2,TGTGCCAGTAGTGGTAGCGGGAGGTTCACAGATACGCAGTATTTT,CASSGSGRFTDTQYF
TRBJ1-2,few,TRBV11-2,-,TGTGCCAGCAGCTTATTCCGGGGATCCCATGGCTACACCTTC,CASSLFRGSHGYTF
TRBJ2-5,-,TRBV7-2,-,TGTGCCAGCAGCTTAGACCCTTCGGAGACCCAGTACTTC,CASSLDPSETQYF
TRBJ1-1,few,TRBV11-3,-,TGTGCCAGCAGCTTAGTAGGGCAAGACACTGAAGCTTTCTTT,CASSLVGQDTEAFF
TRBJ2-1,once,TRBV29-1,TRBD2,TGCAGCGCCAAACTAGCGGGGGGTTCCTATTCCTACAATGAGCAGTTCTTC,CSAKLAGGSYSYNEQFF
TRBJ2-7,-,TRBV25-1,-,TGTGCCAGCAGTGGGCAGATTAACTCCTACGAGCAGTACTTC,CASSGQINSYEQYF
TRBJ2-1,once,TRBV20-1,-,TGCAGTGCTAGCATCGAGAGAGAGCAGTTCTTC,CSASIEREQFF
TRBJ1-3,few,TRBV30,-,TGTGCCTGGAGTCTCACAGGGAGTCGGTCTGGAAACACCATATATTTT,CAWSLTGSRSGNTIYF
TRBJ1-2,few,TRBV11-2,-,TGTGCCAGCAGCTTAGTTGGAGGAGCTGGTGGCTACACCTTC,CASSLVGGAGGYTF
TRBJ2-7,-,TRBV30,TRBD2,TGTGCCTGGAGTGTGGGCGGGGGTGAGTACTTC,CAWSVGGGEYF
TRBJ1-2,-,TRBV19,TRBD1,TGTGCCAGTAGTCCCAGGACAGGGGGCTCTGGCTACACCTTC,CASSPRTGGSGYTF
TRBJ1-1,-,TRBV5-1,-,TGCGCCAGCAGCCTAGACACCCGGGGCGAAACTGAAGCTTTCTTT,CASSLDTRGETEAFF
TRBJ2-4,-,TRBV6-5,-,TGTGCCAGCAGTTACCAGCGGGACACAGCCAAAAACATTCAGTACTTC,CASSYQRDTAKNIQYF
TRBJ2-1,-,TRBV18,-,TGTGCCAGCTCACCACTGGCAGGCAACAATGAGCAGTTCTTC,CASSPLAGNNEQFF
TRBJ1-1,-,TRBV5-6,-,TGTGCCAGCAGCTCCGGATCGAATGGTGAAGCTTTCTTT,CASSSGSNGEAFF
TRBJ2-7,-,TRBV19,TRBD1,TGTGCCAGTAGTCCCCTCCCGGGACAGGCGACCTACGAGCAGTACTTC,CASSPLPGQATYEQYF
TRBJ1-6,-,TRBV6-1,TRBD1,TGTGCCAGCAGAAGAGGACAGGTTAATTCACCCCTCCACTTT,CASRRGQVNSPLHF
TRBJ1-3,-,TRBV2,-,TGTGCCAGCAGTGCCGGCGATGGAAACACCATATATTTT,CASSAGDGNTIYF
TRBJ2-7,few,TRBV9,-,TGTGCCAGCAGCGTAATTGGGGTGGGGGAGCAGTACTTC,CASSVIGVGEQYF
TRBJ2-1,-,TRBV13,TRBD1,TGTGCCAGCAGCTCTACTCGACAGGGGGGCACCCGCGCCTACAATGAGCAGTTCTTC,CASSSTRQGGTRAYNEQFF
TRBJ1-4,once,TRBV5-1,-,TGCGCCAGCTCCCGAGGCTCGGCGACTCAGGGGGAAAAACTGTTTTTT,CASSRGSATQGEKLFF
TRBJ1-1,-,TRBV5-6,-,TGTGCCAGCAGCCAAAACAGGGCCGAAGCTTTCTTT,CASSQNRAEAFF
TRBJ1-1,once,TRBV19,-,TGTGCCAGTAGTATTCCCCGGGGGTTCGCTTTCTTT,CASSIPRGFAFF
TRBJ2-5,-,TRBV5-5,-,TGTGCCAGCAGCTCCCTGGCCGTTGAGACCCAGTACTTC,CASSSLAVETQYF
TRBJ1-1,-,TRBV5-1,TRBD1,TGCGCCAGCAGCCAAGGGACAGGGGGATCGGCTTTCTTT,CASSQGTGGSAFF
TRBJ2-5,-,TRBV5-1,TRBD1,TGCGCCAGCAAATCTGGGACAGGGCTGGACCAAGAGACCCAGTACTTC,CASKSGTGLDQETQYF
TRBJ1-1,once,TRBV30,-,TGTGCCTGGAGTGTTGACAAGCCCACTGAAGCTTTCTTT,CAWSVDKPTEAFF
TRBJ2-1,-,TRBV19,TRBD2,TGTGCCAGTACCGGGACTAGCGGGGGATACACCTACAATGAGCAGTTCTTC,CASTGTSGGYTYNEQFF
TRBJ1-5,-,TRBV9,-,TGTGCCAGCAGCGCATCCCCAGGGCAGCCCCAGCATTTT,CASSASPGQPQHF
TRBJ2-1,-,TRBV6-1,TRBD2,TGTGCCAGCAGTGATAGCGGGAGGGCCCTATACAATGAGCAGTTCTTC,CASSDSGRALYNEQFF
TRBJ2-5,-,TRBV2,-,TGTGCCAGCAGCCGGGACCTCCAAGAGACCCAGTACTTC,CASSRDLQETQYF
TRBJ2-1,-,TRBV7-2,-,TGTGCCAGCAGCTTATCTCCTAGGAGGAATGAGCAGTTCTTC,CASSLSPRRNEQFF
TRBJ1-2,-,TRBV18,-,TGTGCCAGCTCACCAAACCAGGACCTCTATGGCTACACCTTC,CASSPNQDLYGYTF
TRBJ1-2,few,TRBV6-6,-,TGTGCCAGCAGTTACGGGCAGGGCATTGGCTACACCTTC,CASSYGQGIGYTF
TRBJ2-7,-,TRBV9,-,TGTGCCAGCAGCCCGACCGGCCACCCCTACGAGCAGTACTTC,CASSPTGHPYEQYF